This TCR beta chain was recorded in a study of CD8 T cells in ankylosing spondylitis. Study-wide results and caveats: A motif of fewer than ten highly homologous TCR beta variants was seen as apparently characteristic of ankylosing spondylitis blood. Disease-linked clones proved CD8+ and comparatively uncommon in peripheral blood.

This clonotype was picked up a small number of times. Antigen unknown. TCRdb itself ran the 5' RACE reads through MiXCR, one entry per CDR3 protein. The profile shows approximately 500,000 distinct CDR3 sequences, roughly 13% of them singletons. CDR1 and CDR2 (germline): WNHNN, SYGVQD (reference sequence). With 2 bases clipped from V and 8 bases from J, the junction kept 9 bases outside the gene matches. This CDR3 spans 15 amino acids. Sequencing was performed on blood, either unsorted or a sorted T cell fraction (not recorded which). The receptor was isolated from a male donor with ankylosing spondylitis. The chain carries TRBV10-1 and TRBJ2-1, with 7 positions matching TRBD2. The CDR3 loop reads CASSEGGEGQYEQFF. Here the CDR3 DNA reads TGCGCCAGCAGTGAGGGGGGGGAGGGCCAGTATGAGCAGTTCTTC.